These 15 T cell receptor beta chains were all obtained from the same sample, sequenced in a study of blood T cell repertoires in COVID-19 (dated by TCRdb to about 2020). Libraries were constructed by the immunoSEQ multiplex PCR assay. Here the immuneACCESS table is served through TCRdb, limited to in-frame sequences with V and J called. Missing clones are a known gap in these copies; in checked studies unresolved V genes cover under half, and the rest lacks a known reason. This sample holds roughly 330,000 clones; 80% to 90% were observed only once. Together, the top ten hold 5.3% of the sample. The sequenced sample was PBMCs or T cells enriched from blood (not recorded which). The receptors were sampled from a woman in her twenties or thirties who had recovered from COVID-19.

The chain carries TRBV7-8 and TRBJ1-1; no clear D. Germline CDR1 reads SGHVS; CDR2 reads FQNEAQ. The CDR3 extends over 15 amino acids. V was pared by 1 base and J by 0 bases, with 9 bases between. DNA for the CDR3: TGTGCCAGCAGCTTAGTACGGACTGTGAACACTGAAGCTTTCTTT. Protein sequence: CASSLVRTVNTEAFF. The variable domain in full, completed from reference TRBV7-8 and TRBJ1-1, reads GAGVSQSPRYKVAKRGQDVALRCDPISGHVSLFWYQQALGQGPEFLTYFQNEAQLDKSGLPSDRFFAERPEGSVSTLKIQRTQQEDSAVYLCASSLVRTVNTEAFFGQGTRLTVV.

The rearrangement links TRBV19 to TRBJ1-1; the match to TRBD1 covers 7 bases. This CDR3 contains 15 residues. CDR1 and CDR2 from the germline V gene are LNHDA and SQIVND (reference sequence). The V gene end was trimmed by 0 bases and the J gene end by 0 bases; junction bases not matched to a gene: 1. CDR3 in amino acids: CASSIEGQMNTEAFF. The CDR3 coding sequence is TGTGCCAGTAGTATAGAGGGACAGATGAACACTGAAGCTTTCTTT.

The rearrangement uses TRBV4-1 and TRBJ2-5, with D tentatively TRBD1 (5 bases). The CDR3 contains 15 residues. Between the trimmed V and J ends, which lost 1 base and 4 bases, there was a span of 13 bases. CDR1 and CDR2 from the germline V gene are MGHRA and YSYEKL. CDR3 sequence (DNA): TGCGCCAGCAGCCAAGGAAGGGGAATACTAGAGACCCAGTACTTC. Residues: CASSQGRGILETQYF.

The chain links TRBV11-2 to TRBJ1-3; no reliable D call. The CDR3 is 15 amino acids. CDR1 is SGHAT and CDR2 is FQNNGV in the germline V gene. Trimming took 3 bases from V and 0 from J, leaving 9 bases between them. In DNA form, the CDR3 reads TGTGCCAGCAGCTTTCTGGCGGGCTCTGGAAACACCATATATTTT. Amino acids: CASSFLAGSGNTIYF.

The rearrangement joins TRBV6-5 to TRBJ1-5; D not certain. Germline assignment: CDR1 MNHEY and CDR2 SVGAGI. V was clipped by 6 bases and J by 5 bases, with 8 bases between them. The CDR3 runs to 12 residues. The CDR3 nucleotides read TGTGCCAGCAGCCTCACTTATCAGCCCCAGCATTTT. Translated, it gives CASSLTYQPQHF.

V usage is TRBV10-2 and J usage is TRBJ2-2; D might be TRBD2 (6 bases). V lost 3 bases and J lost 6, with 20 bases in between. The V gene's germline CDR1 is WSHSY and CDR2 SAAADI. The CDR3 spans 17 residues. The CDR3 DNA is TGCGCCAGCAGTGAAGTAGCGCGGGGAGAGGGCGCCGGGGAGCTGTTTTTT. Translation: CASSEVARGEGAGELFF.

The chain combines TRBV11-3 with TRBJ1-5; D is ambiguous. V was cut by 8 bases and J by 2 bases, with 10 bases left in between. The CDR3 spans 13 residues. Germline lookup yields CDR1 SGHNT and CDR2 YENEEA. CDR3 DNA sequence: TGTGCCAGCCCTTCTCGGGGCAATCAGCCCCAGCATTTT. This codes for CASPSRGNQPQHF. Using reference TRBV11-3 and TRBJ1-5 for the parts outside the CDR3, the full variable domain is EAGVVQSPRYKIIEKKQPVAFWCNPISGHNTLYWYLQNLGQGPELLIRYENEEAVDDSQLPKDRFSAERLKGVDSTLKIQPAELGDSAVYLCASPSRGNQPQHFGDGTRLSIL.

This chain links TRBV19 with TRBJ1-5, with 9 bases matching TRBD1. The CDR3 has 15 amino acids. The V and J ends lost 2 bases and 10 bases, in that order; junction bases with no gene match: 9. The V gene's germline CDR1 is LNHDA and CDR2 SQIVND (reference sequence). CDR3 DNA sequence: TGTGCCAGTAGTATAAGGGGACAGGGACTTCGACCCCAGCATTTT. Translating gives CASSIRGQGLRPQHF.

This clone was found a few times. The V call is TRBV27, the J call TRBJ1-2; D call uncertain. Germline CDR1 reads MNHEY; CDR2 reads SMNVEV (reference sequence). The V gene lost 6 bases and the J gene lost 7 bases, with 12 bases spanning the gap. The CDR3 extends over 12 amino acids. The CDR3 loop reads CASRAIESGYTF. CDR3 bases: TGTGCCAGCAGGGCCATTGAATCTGGCTACACCTTC.

The chain combines TRBV7-6 with TRBJ1-3, with 7 bases matching TRBD1. The CDR3 length is 15 residues. Germline V gene data show CDR1 as SGHVS and CDR2 as FNYEAQ. V lost 5 bases and J lost 4; bases outside the gene matches: 8. The chain's CDR3 is CASSRQGGEGNTIYF. The CDR3 nucleotides read TGTGCCAGCAGCCGACAGGGTGGAGAAGGAAACACCATATATTTT.

The rearrangement links TRBV28 to TRBJ1-4; perhaps TRBD1 as D (6 bases). The V gene lost 6 bases and the J gene lost 9 bases, with 23 bases spanning the gap. The CDR3 runs 16 residues. Germline V lookup: CDR1 MDHEN, CDR2 SYDVKM. CDR3 DNA: TGTGCCAGCAGATTCCTGGGAGGGGGTCTAGGGCAAAAACTGTTTTTT. It encodes CASRFLGGGLGQKLFF.

The chain joins TRBV9 to TRBJ1-1, with TRBD1 matching 7 bases. CDR1 is SGDLS and CDR2 is YYNGEE in the germline V gene. V was clipped by 5 bases and J by 7 bases; unmatched bases: 5. The CDR3 is 12 amino acids. In nucleotides, the CDR3 is TGTGCCAGCAGGAAGGGGGACAGTGAAGCTTTCTTT. Protein sequence: CASRKGDSEAFF.

The chain combines TRBV6-5 with TRBJ1-3, with D uncertain. Germline CDR1 MNHEY, CDR2 SVGAGI. V lost 6 bases, J lost 4 bases, and 13 bases lay in between. This CDR3 has 14 amino acids. CDR3 loop: CASSITGRGNTIYF. The CDR3 region has the DNA TGTGCCAGCAGCATCACTGGGAGGGGAAACACCATATATTTT.

The V gene is TRBV5-1, the J gene TRBJ1-1, with D perhaps matching TRBD1 (5 bases). Germline loops: CDR1 SGHRS, CDR2 YFSETQ. V lost 2 bases and J lost 6, with 14 bases in between. This CDR3 spans 14 amino acids. CDR3 amino acids: CASSFSGVAPEAFF. The CDR3 DNA reads as TGCGCCAGCAGCTTTTCGGGGGTTGCCCCTGAAGCTTTCTTT.

This chain connects TRBV7-6 to TRBJ2-5, with D perhaps TRBD1 (6 bases). The V and J ends lost 5 bases and 5 bases respectively, with 15 bases between them. This CDR3 is built from 14 residues. The germline CDR1 and CDR2 sequences are SGHVS and FNYEAQ. This chain's CDR3 is CASSPGHSVETQYF. In DNA, the CDR3 is TGTGCCAGCAGCCCGGGACATTCTGTGGAGACCCAGTACTTC.